The sequence of this T cell receptor beta chain was determined in a study of cytomegalovirus exposure and HLA in healthy donors. Study-wide background: Ancestry clustering placed about 86% of a few hundred genotyped donors in the Caucasian-associated cluster.

A note on this clone: Its antigen is as yet unknown.

The primer mix had 60 Vbeta and 13 Jbeta primers. The repertoire was sequenced with immunoSEQ multiplex PCR; TCRdb's copy has only in-frame clones and lacks some. In total, the table holds tens of thousands of clones. Trimming stripped 2 bases from V and 4 bases from J, with 10 bases between. Germline values: CDR1 SGHNT, CDR2 YYREEE (reference sequence). The CDR3 runs to 14 residues. Study-level points and caveats: A missense DCLRE1C variant was associated with V- and J-gene trimming of TCR beta chains in a later analysis, and an independent cohort replicated the association. Fewer N-insertions (relative to the roughly 670-donor mean) were reportedly seen in an Asian-associated ancestry cluster in a later analysis.

The specimen sequenced was PBMCs. The origin of this receptor is a man over 45 in good health and CMV-seropositive. This chain joins TRBV5-4 and TRBJ1-3; a possible D gene is TRBD1 (5 bases). This CDR3 is CASSFQGGGNTIYF. CDR3 nucleotides: TGTGCCAGCAGCTTCCAGGGAGGAGGAAACACCATATATTTT.